The present TCR beta chain was sequenced within a study of T cell responses to AZD1222 COVID-19 vaccine. Broader study findings: An increase in Spike-specific TCR breadth and depth was observed after two AZD1222 doses. Spike-wide vaccine-associated CD4 TCRs dominated at 160-218 and 743-854. White British donors predominated, females outnumbered males, and clonal diversity was possibly underestimated. Reportedly, nearly half the spike-specific TCRs target unmutated variant regions.

This CDR3 has 13 residues. CDR1 and CDR2 (germline): SGHVS, FQNEAQ. Trimming cost V 5 bases and J 8 bases, with 10 bases left between them. The repertoire was sequenced with immunoSEQ multiplex PCR; TCRdb's copy has only in-frame clones and lacks some. This sample has approximately 140,000 clones, with about 92% found just once. A word on this clone: The antigen remains undetermined.

The sequence was obtained from an adult in good health. The rearrangement uses TRBV7-8 and TRBJ1-6, with no clear D. The sample consisted of peripheral blood, taken on day 0 of AZD1222 vaccination. The CDR3 spells CASSPHGDSPLHF. The CDR3 DNA sequence: TGTGCCAGCAGCCCTCATGGGGATTCACCCCTCCACTTT.